Reported below is one T cell receptor beta chain. The antigen this receptor binds is unknown. One base away there is no much larger clone; base qualities are not given. This entry is derived from a study of blood T cell repertoires in COVID-19 (dated by TCRdb to the early 2020s). The study in broad terms: Samples covering the acute and convalescent phases of COVID-19 were provided by collaborators in the United States, Italy and Spain. The prospective study material was composed of cDNA or gDNA derived from T cells, B-cell-depleted T cells, or PBMCs. Deeply sampled blood TCRbeta repertoires from subjects exposed to, actively infected with, or recovered from COVID-19 were included in the dataset. A freely available public database, intended as a resource for researchers studying the immune response to SARS-CoV-2, is where the repertoires were released. Samples were obtained from the ongoing ImmuneRACE study (first 160 participants) and from about 1,300 subjects provided by 6 global collaborators. The sample metadata nearly always contained a de-identified subject ID, COVID-19 status, age in years and sex. Where available, HLA class I and class II types were taken from metadata supplied by the sample provider and were not determined by assay-based typing. The full study reports these points: The amount of clinical and demographic metadata varied by source and participant and was provided uncurated.

TCRbeta CDR3 regions were amplified from genomic DNA using the immunoSEQ Assay, a bias-controlled multiplex PCR. The paper's data handling went like this. Nucleated cell counts per sample were estimated from amplification of reference gene primers within the assay. To quantify the absolute abundance of each unique TCRbeta CDR3 rearrangement, sequence reads were collapsed and filtered. Productive Simpson clonality was computed per sample as the square root of Simpson's diversity index over productive rearrangements. TCRdb's version of the immuneACCESS table is confined to in-frame rearrangements and falls short of the full clone set. An unresolved V gene accounts for under half of the shortfall where checked; the remainder is of unknown origin. The V and J calls and the clone size are those of that table, but D and trimming were determined from the DNA. The sample table lists about 140,000 clones, under 85% of them with a count of one. The ten top clones hold under 10% of the sample.

The CDR3, cysteine through phenylalanine, is 13 amino acids long. Solely the CDR3 DNA is kept, with 39 bases framed from the first base. The germline V gene supplies CDR1 SGHVS and CDR2 FQNEAQ. Between the V and J ends, shortened by 3 bases and 5 bases respectively, the junction contains 9 bases. Collaborating institutions collected whole blood in K2EDTA tubes following their own protocols. For TCRbeta analysis, collaborators shipped samples as frozen whole blood, isolated PBMCs, or DNA extracted from either of those sample types. The specimen sequenced was peripheral blood. The rearranged chain carries TRBV7-8 and TRBJ2-3; perhaps TRBD2 is the D gene, with 5 bases matching. The clonotype comes from a woman aged 80 or older in a cohort sampled during active or convalescent COVID-19. The nucleotides read TGTGCCAGCAGCTTGGCCGGAGGAGATACGCAGTATTTT. This is translated as CASSLAGGDTQYF.